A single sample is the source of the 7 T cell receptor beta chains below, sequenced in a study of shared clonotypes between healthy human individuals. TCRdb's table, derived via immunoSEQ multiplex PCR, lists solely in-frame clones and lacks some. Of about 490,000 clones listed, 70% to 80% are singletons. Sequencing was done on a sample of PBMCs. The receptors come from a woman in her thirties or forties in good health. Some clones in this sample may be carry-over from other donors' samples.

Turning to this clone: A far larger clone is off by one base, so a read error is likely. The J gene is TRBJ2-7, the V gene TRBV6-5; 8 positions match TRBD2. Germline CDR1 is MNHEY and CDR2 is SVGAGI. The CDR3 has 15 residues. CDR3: CASSYSAGGSDEQCF. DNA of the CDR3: TGTGCCAGCAGTTACTCTGCGGGAGGTTCGGACGAGCAGTGCTTC.

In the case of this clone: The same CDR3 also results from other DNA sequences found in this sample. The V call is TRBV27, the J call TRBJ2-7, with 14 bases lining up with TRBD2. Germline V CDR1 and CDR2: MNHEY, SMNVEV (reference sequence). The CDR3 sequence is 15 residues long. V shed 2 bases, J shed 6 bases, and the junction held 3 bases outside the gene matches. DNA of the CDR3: TGTGCCAGCAGTTTAGGGACTAGCGGGAGAGGCGAGCAGTACTTC. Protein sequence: CASSLGTSGRGEQYF.

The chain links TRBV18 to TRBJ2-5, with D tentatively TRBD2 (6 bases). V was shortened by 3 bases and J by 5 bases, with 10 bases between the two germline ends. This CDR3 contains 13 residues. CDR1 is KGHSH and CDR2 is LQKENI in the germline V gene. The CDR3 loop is CASSPAGYETQYF. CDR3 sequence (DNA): TGTGCCAGCTCACCGGCGGGGTATGAGACCCAGTACTTC.

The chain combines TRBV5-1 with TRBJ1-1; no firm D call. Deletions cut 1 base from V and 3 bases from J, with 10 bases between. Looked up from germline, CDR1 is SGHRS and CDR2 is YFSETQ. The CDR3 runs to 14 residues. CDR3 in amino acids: CASSLFDADTEAFF. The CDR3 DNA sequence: TGCGCCAGCAGCTTGTTTGACGCGGACACTGAAGCTTTCTTT.

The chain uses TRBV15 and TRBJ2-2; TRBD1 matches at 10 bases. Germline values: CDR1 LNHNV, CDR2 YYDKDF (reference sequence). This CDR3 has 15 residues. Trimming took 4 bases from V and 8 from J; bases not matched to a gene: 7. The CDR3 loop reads CATSKRQGARGELFF. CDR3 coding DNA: TGTGCCACCAGCAAAAGACAGGGGGCTAGGGGGGAGCTGTTTTTT.

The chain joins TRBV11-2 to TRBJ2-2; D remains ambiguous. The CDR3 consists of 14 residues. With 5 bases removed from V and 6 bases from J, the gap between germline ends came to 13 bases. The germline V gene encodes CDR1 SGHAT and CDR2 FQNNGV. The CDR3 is CASSDSTGSGELFF. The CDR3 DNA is TGTGCCAGCAGCGATAGCACTGGTTCCGGGGAGCTGTTTTTT.

CDR3 loop: CASSLDRGTNEKLFF. CDR3 nucleotides: TGTGCCAGCAGCTTAGACAGGGGAACTAATGAAAAACTGTTTTTT. The V and J genes are TRBV11-2 and TRBJ1-4, with a possible D match to TRBD1 (6 bases). CDR3 length equals 15 residues. From germline, CDR1 is SGHAT and CDR2 FQNNGV. Between the trimmed V and J ends, which lost 0 bases and 1 base, there was a span of 6 bases.